This T cell receptor beta chain was profiled in a study of technical replicates of blood from several donors. Germline lookup yields CDR1 MNHEY and CDR2 SMNVEV (reference sequence). The CDR3 has 13 amino acids. With 5 bases removed from V and 2 bases from J, the gap between germline ends came to 9 bases. This table comes from immunoSEQ multiplex PCR, and its TCRdb copy is limited to in-frame clones, with some not included. The sample yields about 84,000 clones, 90% to 95% seen once. Sequenced material: T cells isolated from PBMCs. This clonotype was obtained from a human donor in good health. The V call is TRBV27, the J call TRBJ2-5; no reliable D call. The DNA of the CDR3 is TGTGCCAGCAGTAAACTATCACAAGAGACCCAGTACTTC. This encodes CASSKLSQETQYF.